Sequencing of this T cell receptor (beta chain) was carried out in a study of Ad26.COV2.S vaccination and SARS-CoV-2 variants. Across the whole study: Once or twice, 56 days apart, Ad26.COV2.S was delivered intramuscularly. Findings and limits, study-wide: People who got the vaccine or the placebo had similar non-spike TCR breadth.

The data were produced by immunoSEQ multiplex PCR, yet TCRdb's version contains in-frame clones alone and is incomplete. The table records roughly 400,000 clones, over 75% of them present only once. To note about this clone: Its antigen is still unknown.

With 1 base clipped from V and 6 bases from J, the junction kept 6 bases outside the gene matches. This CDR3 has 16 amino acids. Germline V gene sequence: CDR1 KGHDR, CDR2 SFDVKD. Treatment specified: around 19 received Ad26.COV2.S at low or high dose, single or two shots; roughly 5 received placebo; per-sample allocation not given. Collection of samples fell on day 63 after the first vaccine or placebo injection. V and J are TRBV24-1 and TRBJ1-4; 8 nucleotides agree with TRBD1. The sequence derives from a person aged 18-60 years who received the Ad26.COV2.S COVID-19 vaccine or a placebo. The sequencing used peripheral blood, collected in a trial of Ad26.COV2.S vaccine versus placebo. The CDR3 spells CATSDFRETGDEKLFF. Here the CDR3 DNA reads TGTGCCACCAGTGATTTTCGCGAGACAGGGGATGAAAAACTGTTTTTT.